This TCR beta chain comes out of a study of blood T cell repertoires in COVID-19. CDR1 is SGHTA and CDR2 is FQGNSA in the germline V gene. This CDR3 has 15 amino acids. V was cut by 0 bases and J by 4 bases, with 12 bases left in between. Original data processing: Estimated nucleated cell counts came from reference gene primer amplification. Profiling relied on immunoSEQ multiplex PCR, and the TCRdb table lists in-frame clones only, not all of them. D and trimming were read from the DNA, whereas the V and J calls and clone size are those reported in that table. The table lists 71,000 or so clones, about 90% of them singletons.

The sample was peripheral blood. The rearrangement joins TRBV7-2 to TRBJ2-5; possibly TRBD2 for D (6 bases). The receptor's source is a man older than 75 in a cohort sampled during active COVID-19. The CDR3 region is CASSLAADYVETQYF. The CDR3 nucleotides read TGTGCCAGCAGCTTAGCTGCGGACTATGTAGAGACCCAGTACTTC.